This TCR beta chain was sequenced for a study of cytomegalovirus exposure and HLA in healthy donors. Findings of the study overall: In a later analysis, V- and J-gene trimming of beta chains associated with a DCLRE1C missense variant, replicated independently. Using the classifier, cytomegalovirus status was reportedly diagnosed with high specificity and sensitivity.

Worth noting for this clone: The antigen remains undetermined.

Nominally healthy donors were sampled, though unrecorded immune exposures were likely. Germline V CDR1 and CDR2: SGHTA, FQGNSA. The CDR3 is 18 amino acids. Trimming took 8 bases from V and 4 from J; bases not matched to a gene: 16. Primers for the PCR totalled 60 Vbeta and 13 Jbeta. Sequencing used immunoSEQ multiplex PCR; TCRdb keeps in-frame clones, though not all of them. The table includes 85,000 to 130,000 clones, more than 65% detected once. Sequencing was carried out using PBMCs. The chain couples TRBV7-2 to TRBJ2-2; 10 bases agree with TRBD2. This receptor was obtained from a woman younger than 35 in good health and CMV-seropositive. CDR3 in DNA: TGTGCCAGCGAACCGACAGGGAAACTAGCGGGACTCACCGGGGAGCTGTTTTTT. Protein product: CASEPTGKLAGLTGELFF.